This entry lists 31 T cell receptor beta chains sequenced from one sample in a study of tissue T cells after allogeneic stem cell transplantation. Sequenced by immunoSEQ multiplex PCR; TCRdb stores in-frame clones only, minus some. This repertoire shows 25,000 to 35,000 clones, roughly 85% found once; its top ten account for 3.5% to 4.5%. The sequencing here drew on blood, taken before transplantation. All receptors derive from a woman aged 18 to 49 who later had graft-versus-host disease after an allogeneic stem cell transplant.

The chain couples TRBV7-3 to TRBJ2-7, with D unclear. The V end was cut by 3 bases, the J end by 6 bases, with 12 bases between. Germline CDR1 and CDR2: SGHTA and FQGTGA. The CDR3 has 13 residues. CDR3 bases: TGTGCCAGCAGCTTTTCTTCGGCGAGCGAGCAGTACTTC. Translating it yields CASSFSSASEQYF.

By share, this clone ranks as medium-sized (0.01 to 0.1%). The chain has TRBV2 and TRBJ1-6; 7 bases align to TRBD1. V gave up 4 bases and J gave up 9 bases; unmatched junction bases: 15. The CDR3 is 17 amino acids. Looked up from germline, CDR1 is SNHLY and CDR2 is FYNNEI. The CDR3 region is CASSVPKGGVMGSPLHF. In DNA form, the CDR3 reads TGTGCCAGCAGTGTGCCTAAAGGGGGCGTGATGGGTTCACCCCTCCACTTT.

V usage is TRBV6-5 and J usage is TRBJ2-1; 11 positions match TRBD2. V lost 7 bases and J lost 4; bases outside the gene matches: 6. The germline CDR1 and CDR2 sequences are MNHEY and SVGAGI. The CDR3 is made up of 15 amino acids. The CDR3 DNA reads as TGTGCCAGCAATAAACTAGCGGGGGAATACAATGAGCAGTTCTTC. As protein: CASNKLAGEYNEQFF.

This chain connects TRBV10-3 to TRBJ2-7; D is undetermined. The CDR3 is made up of 12 amino acids. Germline CDR1 and CDR2: ENHRY and SYGVKD. Between the trimmed V and J ends, which lost 6 bases and 3 bases, there was a span of 9 bases. The CDR3 nucleotides read TGTGCCATCAGCCCGACTGGCTACGAGCAGTACTTC. It yields the protein CAISPTGYEQYF.

The V gene is TRBV1, the J gene TRBJ2-5; TRBD2 reflects the table's D call only, with no check against the DNA. TRBV1 constitutes a pseudogene. This CDR3 is built from 19 residues. This CDR3 reads CTSSQGVPLTAGTQETQYF. CDR3 nucleotide sequence: TGCACCAGCAGCCAAGGGGTACCGTTAACCGCGGGGACCCAAGAGACCCAGTACTTC.

V and J are TRBV30 and TRBJ2-7; D remains unclear. This CDR3 region has 12 residues. Trimming shortened V by 2 bases and J by 4 bases, and 9 bases separated the two germline ends. From germline, CDR1 is GTSNPN and CDR2 SVGIG (reference sequence). In DNA, the CDR3 is TGTGCCTGGAGTCCCGACCGGTACGAGCAGTACTTC. This encodes CAWSPDRYEQYF.

The rearrangement joins TRBV19 to TRBJ1-1; a weak D match, TRBD1 (6 bases). The CDR3 spans 14 residues. Germline lookup yields CDR1 LNHDA and CDR2 SQIVND (reference sequence). V lost 5 bases and J lost 3, with 13 bases in between. CDR3 DNA: TGTGCCAGTAGTCCCTTAGGGGGGCACACTGAAGCTTTCTTT. It encodes CASSPLGGHTEAFF.

In its sample, this clone ranks as medium-sized. This chain connects TRBV6-2 or TRBV6-3 to TRBJ1-2, with D unresolved. The CDR3 covers 11 residues. Between the trimmed V and J ends, which lost 4 bases and 7 bases, there was a span of 7 bases. Looked up from germline, CDR1 is MNHEY and CDR2 is SVGEGT. The CDR3 region is CASSSPSGYTF. CDR3 sequence (DNA): TGTGCCAGCAGTTCCCCGAGTGGCTACACCTTC.

The chain has TRBV13 and TRBJ2-1; a weak D match, TRBD2 (5 bases). V lost 7 bases and J lost 9, with 16 bases in between. This CDR3 contains 13 residues. Germline-derived CDR1 and CDR2 are PRHDT and FYEKMQ (reference sequence). The CDR3 protein is CASNGGKSGEQFF. The CDR3 DNA is TGTGCCAGCAATGGCGGAAAGAGCGGTGAGCAGTTCTTC.

The chain has TRBV11-2 and TRBJ1-1; D may be TRBD1 (5 bases). The CDR3 length is 13 residues. V was trimmed by 5 bases and J by 4 bases, leaving 11 bases between them. Germline V lookup: CDR1 SGHAT, CDR2 FQNNGV. CDR3 loop: CASSRVRGTEAFF. The CDR3 nucleotides are TGTGCCAGCAGCCGAGTGAGGGGCACTGAAGCTTTCTTT.

The V gene is TRBV19, the J gene TRBJ2-6; 7 bases map to TRBD1. Germline trimming cut 6 bases from V and 0 bases from J; bases unmatched to any gene: 2. Germline lookup yields CDR1 LNHDA and CDR2 SQIVND (reference sequence). The CDR3 runs to 15 residues. The CDR3 nucleotides are TGTGCCAGTAGGGACAGGATCTCTGGGGCCAACGTCCTGACTTTC. Amino acids: CASRDRISGANVLTF.

V and J are TRBV9 and TRBJ2-3, with D perhaps TRBD2 (7 bases). Trimming took 0 bases from V and 4 from J, leaving 15 bases between them. The germline V gene encodes CDR1 SGDLS and CDR2 YYNGEE. CDR3 length: 16 residues. The CDR3 sequence is CASSVDIRGAADTQYF. CDR3 coding DNA: TGTGCCAGCAGCGTAGACATCCGGGGGGCAGCAGATACGCAGTATTTT.

This rearrangement joins TRBV28 to TRBJ1-1; a weak D match, TRBD1 (5 bases). V shed 5 bases and J shed 6 bases, with 10 bases lying between them. The CDR3 is 12 amino acids. Germline loops: CDR1 MDHEN, CDR2 SYDVKM. The CDR3 reads CASSPQGPEAFF. CDR3 nucleotide sequence: TGTGCCAGCAGTCCGCAGGGCCCTGAAGCTTTCTTT.

The V gene is TRBV7-2, the J gene TRBJ1-2; maybe TRBD1 (5 bases). Germline CDR1 SGHTA, CDR2 FQGNSA. The CDR3 extends over 13 amino acids. The V gene lost 5 bases and the J gene lost 3 bases, with 10 bases spanning the gap. Here the CDR3 DNA reads TGTGCCAGCAGCCCCCAGGGCTACTATGGCTACACCTTC. This codes for CASSPQGYYGYTF.

This clone showed up just a few times. J is TRBJ2-1 and V is TRBV10-1, with no clear D. Trimming pared 2 bases from V and 2 bases from J, leaving 7 bases between. Germline lookup yields CDR1 WNHNN and CDR2 SYGVQD (reference sequence). The CDR3 has 14 amino acids. CDR3 amino acids: CASSEKDTYNEQFF. The CDR3, as DNA: TGCGCCAGCAGTGAGAAAGACACCTACAATGAGCAGTTCTTC.

The gene calls are TRBV6-1 and TRBJ1-5; 7 bases agree with TRBD1. V gave up 2 bases and J gave up 6 bases; unmatched junction bases: 4. Per germline, CDR1 MNHNS and CDR2 SASEGT. This CDR3 has 14 amino acids. The CDR3 DNA reads as TGTGCCAGCAGTGAAACAGGGGTGGGTCAGCCCCAGCATTTT. Its translation: CASSETGVGQPQHF.

There are a few counts of this clone. The chain carries TRBV6-4 and TRBJ2-1; 8 nucleotides line up with TRBD2. Germline V lookup: CDR1 MRHNA, CDR2 SNTAGT. Unmatched junction bases numbered 1, after V lost 5 bases and J lost 4 bases. The CDR3 is 13 residues long. CDR3 loop: CASSSGSYNEQFF. For the CDR3, the DNA is TGTGCCAGCAGTAGCGGGAGTTACAATGAGCAGTTCTTC.

This clone was recorded a few times. The chain employs TRBV7-2 and TRBJ2-1, with 11 positions matching TRBD2. Germline assignment: CDR1 SGHTA and CDR2 FQGNSA. The CDR3 extends over 15 amino acids. Losses at the gene ends were 1 base for V and 5 bases for J; bases not matched to a gene: 1. For the CDR3, the DNA is TGTGCCAGCAGCTTAGGACTAGCGGGAAACAATGAGCAGTTCTTC. It encodes CASSLGLAGNNEQFF.

The rearrangement links TRBV19 to TRBJ1-6; weak D call: TRBD1 (5 bases). This CDR3 has 18 residues. Germline lookup yields CDR1 LNHDA and CDR2 SQIVND (reference sequence). Trimming stripped 5 bases from V and 0 bases from J, with 17 bases between. CDR3 amino acids: CASSSTWGGSSYNSPLHF. In DNA, the CDR3 is TGTGCCAGTAGTTCCACTTGGGGGGGAAGCTCCTATAATTCACCCCTCCACTTT.

The rearrangement links TRBV29-1 to TRBJ1-1, with 9 bases lining up with TRBD1. The germline V gene has CDR1 SQVTM and CDR2 ANQGSEA. Trimming at V came to 7 bases and at J to 2 bases, leaving 8 bases not matched to a gene. CDR3 length: 14 residues. This CDR3 reads CSGSRDRANTEAFF. The CDR3 DNA sequence: TGCAGCGGCTCGAGGGACAGGGCAAACACTGAAGCTTTCTTT.

The V gene is TRBV5-4, the J gene TRBJ2-1; D is possibly TRBD1 (5 bases). Germline CDR1 SGHNT, CDR2 YYREEE (reference sequence). Trimming took 3 bases from V and 7 from J, leaving 20 bases between them. This CDR3 has 16 residues. Here the CDR3 DNA reads TGTGCCAGCAGCTCAGGGTGGGCGGCCCTTCAAAATGAGCAGTTCTTC. Translating gives CASSSGWAALQNEQFF. Variable domain in full (rest from reference TRBV5-4 and TRBJ2-1): ETGVTQSPTHLIKTRGQQVTLRCSSQSGHNTVSWYQQALGQGPQFIFQYYREEENGRGNFPPRFSGLQFPNYSSELNVNALELDDSALYLCASSSGWAALQNEQFFGPGTRLTVL.

The V and J genes are TRBV18 and TRBJ1-2; a possible D gene is TRBD1 (5 bases). V lost 3 bases and J lost 1, with 18 bases in between. CDR1 and CDR2 (germline): KGHSH, LQKENI. The CDR3 consists of 17 residues. The CDR3 here is CASSPLFGGTDNYGYTF. The CDR3 nucleotides are TGTGCCAGCTCACCGCTTTTCGGGGGAACTGATAACTATGGCTACACCTTC.

V usage is TRBV27 and J usage is TRBJ1-6; D is uncertain. Germline V CDR1 and CDR2: MNHEY, SMNVEV (reference sequence). The ends were cut back, 6 bases at V and 5 bases at J, with 14 bases in the middle. The CDR3 sequence is 15 residues long. The CDR3 sequence is CASSSRGRDNSPLHF. The CDR3 region has the DNA TGTGCCAGCAGCTCCCGAGGACGGGATAATTCACCCCTCCACTTT.

V gene TRBV11-3 combines with J gene TRBJ2-3; TRBD1 might be the D (6 bases). CDR3 length: 15 amino acids. CDR1 SGHNT and CDR2 YENEEA come from the germline V gene. Trimming took 5 bases from V and 4 from J, leaving 16 bases between them. CDR3 region: CASSPGEDRSDTQYF. Here the CDR3 DNA reads TGTGCCAGCAGCCCAGGGGAAGACAGGTCAGATACGCAGTATTTT.

The V call is TRBV7-8, the J call TRBJ1-1; D is undetermined. V was clipped by 2 bases and J by 0 bases, with 7 bases between them. The CDR3 length is 14 residues. CDR1 and CDR2 from the germline V gene are SGHVS and FQNEAQ. CDR3 loop: CASSLLSMNTEAFF. In nucleotides, the CDR3 is TGTGCCAGCAGCTTATTATCCATGAACACTGAAGCTTTCTTT.

The CDR3 DNA follows: TGTGCCAGCAGCCCGGGGGGGACCTGGTACTTC. This encodes CASSPGGTWYF. The rearrangement joins TRBV5-4 to TRBJ2-7, with TRBD2 matching 8 bases. Germline values: CDR1 SGHNT, CDR2 YYREEE (reference sequence). The CDR3 sequence is 11 residues long. The trim removed 4 bases at V and 12 bases at J, leaving 6 bases unmatched.

This clone was seen a single time. The V gene is TRBV19, the J gene TRBJ2-1; D is unclear. This CDR3 spans 18 amino acids. CDR1 is LNHDA and CDR2 is SQIVND in the germline V gene (reference sequence). Trimming stripped 4 bases from V and 2 bases from J, with 21 bases between. In DNA, the CDR3 is TGTGCCAGTAGTAATGATCCCCTTGGAAGTCGGCCCTACAATGAGCAGTTCTTC. Translated: CASSNDPLGSRPYNEQFF.

V usage is TRBV7-8 and J usage is TRBJ1-1, with D possibly being TRBD1 (5 bases). The CDR3 totals 15 residues. Germline assignment: CDR1 SGHVS and CDR2 FQNEAQ. V was trimmed by 5 bases and J by 5 bases, leaving 18 bases between them. The CDR3: CASSARVGVATEAFF. The CDR3 nucleotides are TGTGCCAGCAGCGCCCGGGTGGGGGTGGCAACTGAAGCTTTCTTT.

V is TRBV6-6 and J is TRBJ2-7; D is uncertain. Germline lookup yields CDR1 MNHNY and CDR2 SVGAGI (reference sequence). With 6 bases removed from V and 5 bases from J, the gap between germline ends came to 11 bases. This CDR3 has 12 amino acids. CDR3 DNA sequence: TGTGCCAGCAGCCCGGCTGCCAACGAGCAGTACTTC. This gives the protein CASSPAANEQYF.

The rearrangement links TRBV28 to TRBJ1-1; TRBD1 aligns across 7 bases. V shed 9 bases and J 1 base; nucleotides not matched to a gene: 11. Germline V gene lookup returns CDR1 MDHEN and CDR2 SYDVKM. The CDR3 totals 15 residues. CDR3 nucleotide sequence: TGTGCCAGTTTACCCTCAGGGGGGCCGAACACTGAAGCTTTCTTT. Translated, it gives CASLPSGGPNTEAFF. Full variable domain (remainder filled in from reference TRBV28 and TRBJ1-1): DVKVTQSSRYLVKRTGEKVFLECVQDMDHENMFWYRQDPGLGLRLIYFSYDVKMKEKGDIPEGYSVSREKKERFSLILESASTNQTSMYLCASLPSGGPNTEAFFGQGTRLTVV.

The chain carries TRBV7-2 and TRBJ1-1, with unresolved D. The germline gives CDR1 SGHTA, CDR2 FQGNSA. This CDR3 region has 16 residues. V lost 1 base, J lost 2 bases, and 14 bases lay in between. The CDR3 coding sequence is TGTGCCAGCAGCTTAGACAGTCCCTTAATCAACACTGAAGCTTTCTTT. This codes for CASSLDSPLINTEAFF.